This T cell receptor beta chain was sequenced in a study of T cells in Graves' hyperthyroidism and ophthalmopathy. Disease duration under 2 months; hyperthyroidism patients were aged 18 to 65. Exclusion of a patient resulted from uncontrolled infection, other autoimmune disease, pregnancy or lactation. As to this clonotype: Its antigen is currently unknown.

Germline-derived CDR1 and CDR2 are SGHDT and YYEEEE. Trimming pared 0 bases from V and 0 bases from J, leaving 12 bases between. The CDR3 has 16 amino acids. Amplification of TCR beta CDR3 regions was performed using RNA transcripts as template. An initial round of RT-PCR targeting the TCR CDR3 relied on the HTBI primer set. TCRdb passed the multiplex PCR reads through MiXCR, listing each CDR3 protein once. The sample yields approximately 500,000 distinct CDR3 sequences, 46% seen once. Regarding the study as a whole: Also found in blood were most expanded thyroid clonotypes above 0.001.

The TCR sequence derives from a woman between 18 and 29 years old with Graves' hyperthyroidism. This chain joins TRBV5-6 and TRBJ1-1, with D maybe TRBD1 (6 bases). The sequenced sample consisted of peripheral blood or thyroid tissue (not recorded which). The CDR3 is CASSLASDRLNTEAFF. CDR3 DNA: TGTGCCAGCAGCTTGGCGTCCGACAGGTTGAACACTGAAGCTTTCTTT. The complete variable domain, with remaining parts taken from reference TRBV5-6 and TRBJ1-1, reads DAGVTQSPTHLIKTRGQQVTLRCSPKSGHDTVSWYQQALGQGPQFIFQYYEEEERQRGNFPDRFSGHQFPNYSSELNVNALLLGDSALYLCASSLASDRLNTEAFFGQGTRLTVV.